These T cell receptor beta chains were read from a single sample in a study of blood T cells in healthy people across ages. TCRdb re-analysed the 5' RACE reads in MiXCR, keeping a single row per CDR3 protein. The sample lists almost 1 million distinct CDR3 sequences, about 53% occurring once. The source material was blood. These receptors were obtained from a woman in her fifties or sixties in good health. The CDR3 runs from the conserved cysteine through the conserved F or W. The D gene is left open where the match is weak. Clone sizes are given selectively: once, few, many, or a class where the clone is expanded.

d_call clone_size j_call v_call cdr3_nt cdr3_aa
. . TRBJ2-7 TRBV6-6 TGTGCCAGCAGTGCCGGGTCCGAGCAGTACTTC CASSAGSEQYF
. once TRBJ2-7 TRBV20-1 TGCAGTGCTAGTAAGTCTACAGCCTACGAGCAGTACTTC CSASKSTAYEQYF
. . TRBJ1-6 TRBV2 TGCGCCAGCAGAGCGGGGGGCAGTTTTAATTCACCCCTCCACTTT CASRAGGSFNSPLHF
. . TRBJ2-5 TRBV6-6 TGTGCCAGCAGTTACTTAGACCGGGTGGAGACCCAGTACTTC CASSYLDRVETQYF
. once TRBJ2-7 TRBV6-5 TGTGCCAGCAGTTCCTGGACGGGCGAGCAGTACTTC CASSSWTGEQYF
. . TRBJ1-1 TRBV20-1 TGCAGTGCTAGAGGTAGGAGGAACACTGAAGCTTTCTTT CSARGRRNTEAFF
. . TRBJ2-3 TRBV15 TGTGCCACCAGCAGAGTGAGCACAGATACGCAGTATTTT CATSRVSTDTQYF
. . TRBJ2-3 TRBV5-4 TGTGCCAGCACCGAAGGGGTTTCTAGAAATACGCAGTATTTT CASTEGVSRNTQYF
TRBD1 . TRBJ2-1 TRBV11-2 TGTGCCAGCAGCACCCCCACAGGGGGCGGGAATGAGCAGTTCTTC CASSTPTGGGNEQFF
. many TRBJ1-2 TRBV12-3/TRBV12-4 TGTGCCAGCAGTTTGGACAGAGCTAACTATGGCTACACCTTC CASSLDRANYGYTF
TRBD2 . TRBJ2-7 TRBV3-1 TGTGCCAGCAGCCGCATGAGGGGTAGCGGGACTGTCTACGAGCAGTACTTC CASSRMRGSGTVYEQYF
. . TRBJ1-1 TRBV10-2 TGCGCCAGCGGTCTGGACCCCAGCACTGAAGCTTTCTTT CASGLDPSTEAFF
. . TRBJ2-3 TRBV29-1 TGCAGCGTTGAGGTAGACGGGGGCAACGCAGATACGCAGTATTTT CSVEVDGGNADTQYF
TRBD2 few TRBJ2-3 TRBV12-3/TRBV12-4 TGTGCCAGCAGTTTTGGGACTAGCGGGATGGCAGATACGCAGTATTTT CASSFGTSGMADTQYF